This T cell receptor (beta chain) was observed in a study of early T cells in non-severe SARS-CoV-2 infection. On the study more broadly: Chains were unpaired, as sequencing was done on bulk RNA from unsorted whole blood. Study outcomes and limitations: VDJdb matching favored anti-spike CD8 responses, missing private and CD4 specificities.

About this clonotype itself: Its antigen remains unidentified.

V lost 0 bases and J lost 3, with 10 bases in between. The germline V gene has CDR1 SGHRS and CDR2 YFSETQ. This CDR3 is built from 15 residues. Individual cDNA molecules received unique molecular identifiers. TCRdb called the 5' RACE reads again in MiXCR, with one record for every CDR3 protein. The sample lists 80,000 to 100,000 distinct CDR3 sequences, approximately 11% occurring once. The specimen was whole blood, collected at baseline. J is TRBJ2-4 and V is TRBV5-1; TRBD1 is a possible D gene (7 bases). This TCR was recovered from an adult who was a healthcare worker with PCR-confirmed SARS-CoV-2 infection or an uninfected control (not recorded which). In DNA form, the CDR3 reads TGCGCCAGCAGCTTGGCGGGGGACAGCAAAAACATTCAGTACTTC. Its translation is CASSLAGDSKNIQYF.